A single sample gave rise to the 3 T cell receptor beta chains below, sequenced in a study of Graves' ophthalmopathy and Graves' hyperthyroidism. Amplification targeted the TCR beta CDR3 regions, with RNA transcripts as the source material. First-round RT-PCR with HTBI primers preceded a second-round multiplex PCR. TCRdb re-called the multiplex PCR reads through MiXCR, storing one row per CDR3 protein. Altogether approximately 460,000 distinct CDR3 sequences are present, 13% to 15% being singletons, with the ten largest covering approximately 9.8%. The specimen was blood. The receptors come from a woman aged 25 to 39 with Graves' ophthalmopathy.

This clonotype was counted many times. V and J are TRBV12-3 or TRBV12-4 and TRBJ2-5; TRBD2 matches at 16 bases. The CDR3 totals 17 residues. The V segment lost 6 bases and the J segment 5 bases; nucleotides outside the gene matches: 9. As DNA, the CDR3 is TGTGCCAGCAGCCCCGGGACTAGCGGGAGGGCCGTGGAGACCCAGTACTTC. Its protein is CASSPGTSGRAVETQYF.

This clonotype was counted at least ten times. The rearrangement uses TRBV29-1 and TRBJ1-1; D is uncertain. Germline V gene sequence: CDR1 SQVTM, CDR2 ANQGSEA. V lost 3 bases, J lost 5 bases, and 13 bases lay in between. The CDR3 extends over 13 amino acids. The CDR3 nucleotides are TGCAGCGTTGACTGGGGTGAAGGGACTGAAGCTTTCTTT. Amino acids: CSVDWGEGTEAFF.

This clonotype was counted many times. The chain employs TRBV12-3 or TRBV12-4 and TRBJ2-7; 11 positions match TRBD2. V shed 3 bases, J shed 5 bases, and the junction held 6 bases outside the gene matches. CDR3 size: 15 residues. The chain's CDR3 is CASSLVAGGPHEQYF. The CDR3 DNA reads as TGTGCCAGCAGTTTGGTAGCGGGAGGGCCCCACGAGCAGTACTTC.